These 28 T cell receptor beta chains were sequenced from one sample in a study of cytomegalovirus exposure and HLA in healthy donors. Both 60 Vbeta primers and 13 Jbeta primers went into the PCR. Here immunoSEQ multiplex PCR was the method, and the copy in TCRdb shows in-frame clones only, minus some. The sample carries about 160,000 clones, around four fifths recorded once. Sequences were obtained from PBMCs. Every receptor here comes from a young woman in good health and CMV-seronegative.

This clone was recorded once. V gene TRBV2 combines with J gene TRBJ2-2; D is unclear. Germline V lookup: CDR1 SNHLY, CDR2 FYNNEI. V lost 4 bases and J lost 6, with 12 bases in between. The CDR3 is 14 amino acids. CDR3 residues: CASSGILVSGELFF. CDR3 sequence (DNA): TGTGCCAGCAGTGGAATTCTAGTATCCGGGGAGCTGTTTTTT.

The V gene is TRBV5-1, the J gene TRBJ1-4; 7 nucleotides match TRBD1. V dropped 4 bases and J dropped 4; count of bases not matched to a gene: 7. CDR1 and CDR2 (germline): SGHRS, YFSETQ. The CDR3 extends over 15 amino acids. The CDR3, as DNA: TGCGCCAGCAGCACGAAGGGGGCGGGTAATGAAAAACTGTTTTTT. Translating it yields CASSTKGAGNEKLFF.

The J gene is TRBJ2-1, the V gene TRBV7-9; the match to TRBD2 covers 13 bases. The CDR3 length is 16 residues. V lost 3 bases and J lost 4; bases outside the gene matches: 3. Germline loops: CDR1 SEHNR, CDR2 FQNEAQ (reference sequence). CDR3 sequence reads: CASSFGLAGAYNEQFF. In DNA, the CDR3 is TGTGCCAGCAGCTTCGGACTAGCGGGGGCGTACAATGAGCAGTTCTTC.

The chain combines TRBV27 with TRBJ2-2; D ambiguous. Germline lookup yields CDR1 MNHEY and CDR2 SMNVEV (reference sequence). The CDR3 is made up of 12 amino acids. Trimming pared 10 bases from V and 3 bases from J, leaving 9 bases between. This CDR3 is CATWSYTGELFF. The DNA of the CDR3 is TGTGCCACTTGGAGCTACACCGGGGAGCTGTTTTTT.

The V call is TRBV5-4, the J call TRBJ2-7; 8 bases agree with TRBD2. V gave up 4 bases and J gave up 0 bases; unmatched junction bases: 3. Germline CDR1 reads SGHNT; CDR2 reads YYREEE (reference sequence). The CDR3 is made up of 14 amino acids. CDR3 amino acids: CASSPSGSSYEQYF. CDR3 coding DNA: TGTGCCAGCAGCCCGAGCGGGAGCTCCTACGAGCAGTACTTC.

The rearrangement joins TRBV2 to TRBJ2-2; D perhaps matches TRBD2 (5 bases). The CDR3 consists of 14 residues. Germline V gives CDR1 SNHLY, CDR2 FYNNEI. The V gene lost 6 bases and the J gene lost 6 bases, with 14 bases spanning the gap. CDR3 residues: CASSRQLVPGELFF. The CDR3 DNA follows: TGTGCCAGCAGCCGACAACTAGTTCCCGGGGAGCTGTTTTTT.

V gene TRBV4-1 combines with J gene TRBJ1-2; unclear D gene. V lost 6 bases, J lost 1 base, and 12 bases lay in between. This CDR3 is built from 14 residues. From germline, CDR1 is MGHRA and CDR2 YSYEKL. This CDR3 reads CASREAPGNYGYTF. CDR3 DNA sequence: TGCGCCAGCAGAGAAGCGCCGGGTAACTATGGCTACACCTTC.

The rearrangement uses TRBV5-1 and TRBJ2-7, with TRBD2 identical over 11 bases. CDR3 length equals 16 residues. The V and J ends lost 4 bases and 9 bases, in that order; junction bases with no gene match: 15. CDR1 SGHRS and CDR2 YFSETQ come from the germline V gene. CDR3 sequence: CASSSGSSGGSVGQYF. CDR3 DNA: TGCGCCAGCAGCAGTGGCTCTAGCGGGGGGTCGGTAGGGCAGTACTTC.

The chain uses TRBV2 and TRBJ2-7, with 12 bases lining up with TRBD1. Germline values: CDR1 SNHLY, CDR2 FYNNEI. This CDR3 has 16 residues. V lost 8 bases to trimming and J lost 1 base; unmatched junction nucleotides: 9. The CDR3 DNA sequence: TGTGCCAGCCGGGACAGGGGGCGACGCGGTTCCTACGAGCAGTACTTC. Protein: CASRDRGRRGSYEQYF. Full variable domain (remainder filled in from reference TRBV2 and TRBJ2-7): EPEVTQTPSHQVTQMGQEVILRCVPISNHLYFYWYRQILGQKVEFLVSFYNNEISEKSEIFDDQFSVERPDGSNFTLKIRSTKLEDSAMYFCASRDRGRRGSYEQYFGPGTRLTVT.

J is TRBJ2-7 and V is TRBV27; 8 nucleotides agree with TRBD2. This CDR3 spans 15 amino acids. Trimming removed 3 bases from V and 2 bases from J; junction bases left unmatched: 6. The V gene's germline CDR1 is MNHEY and CDR2 SMNVEV (reference sequence). The CDR3 DNA is TGTGCCAGCAGTTTCGGAGGCGGGGGGACCTACGAGCAGTACTTC. It encodes CASSFGGGGTYEQYF.

The gene calls are TRBV30 and TRBJ2-2, with D tentatively TRBD2 (5 bases). Germline loops: CDR1 GTSNPN, CDR2 SVGIG (reference sequence). The CDR3 consists of 13 residues. The ends were cut back, 0 bases at V and 7 bases at J, with 9 bases in the middle. In nucleotides, the CDR3 is TGTGCCTGGAGTGTCGGGGTCAGCGGGGAGCTGTTTTTT. Amino acid sequence: CAWSVGVSGELFF. The complete variable domain, with remaining parts taken from reference TRBV30 and TRBJ2-2, reads SQTIHQWPATLVQPVGSPLSLECTVEGTSNPNLYWYRQAAGRGLQLLFYSVGIGQISSEVPQNLSASRPQDRQFILSSKKLLLSDSGFYLCAWSVGVSGELFFGEGSRLTVL.

This clone was recorded once. This chain links TRBV5-4 with TRBJ2-3, with 7 positions matching TRBD1. Germline CDR1 reads SGHNT; CDR2 reads YYREEE (reference sequence). The CDR3 length is 15 residues. Trimming cost V 7 bases and J 0 bases; bases outside gene matches: 8. The CDR3 is CASHPRGPSTDTQYF. The CDR3 DNA follows: TGTGCCAGCCACCCGAGGGGGCCGAGCACAGATACGCAGTATTTT.

In this sample, this clone turned up a few times. V and J are TRBV7-8 and TRBJ2-1; perhaps TRBD1 as D (5 bases). The CDR3 has 16 amino acids. Germline CDR1 and CDR2: SGHVS and FQNEAQ. The ends were cut back, 5 bases at V and 0 bases at J, with 14 bases in the middle. The CDR3 region has the DNA TGTGCCAGCAGCCCCCGATCCAGGGTCTCCTACAATGAGCAGTTCTTC. It codes for CASSPRSRVSYNEQFF.

The chain combines TRBV5-6 with TRBJ1-2; a possible D gene is TRBD1 (5 bases). The CDR3 has 14 amino acids. Trimming took off 4 bases at V and 5 bases at J, with 15 bases between the two ends. Germline lookup yields CDR1 SGHDT and CDR2 YYEEEE. CDR3 sequence reads: CASSPPGGGYGYTF. The CDR3 coding sequence is TGTGCCAGCAGCCCCCCCGGCGGGGGATATGGCTACACCTTC.

The J gene is TRBJ1-3, the V gene TRBV13, with D maybe TRBD1 (5 bases). The CDR3 extends over 15 amino acids. V was cut by 1 base and J by 1 base, with 8 bases left in between. Looked up from germline, CDR1 is PRHDT and CDR2 is FYEKMQ (reference sequence). CDR3 nucleotides: TGTGCCAGCAGCTTAGACAGGAGATCTGGAAACACCATATATTTT. Protein product: CASSLDRRSGNTIYF.

This sequence joins TRBV5-1 and TRBJ2-1; the match to TRBD2 covers 7 bases. The CDR3 has 14 amino acids. Germline V gene lookup returns CDR1 SGHRS and CDR2 YFSETQ. V dropped 7 bases and J dropped 3; count of bases not matched to a gene: 7. The CDR3 DNA reads TGCGCCAGCCGCCTCCGGGACTACTACAATGAGCAGTTCTTC. The encoded protein is CASRLRDYYNEQFF.

The chain joins TRBV10-3 to TRBJ2-3; D uncertain. The CDR3 spans 14 residues. Per the germline V gene, CDR1 is ENHRY and CDR2 is SYGVKD. Between the trimmed V and J ends, which lost 0 bases and 0 bases, there was a span of 4 bases. Here the CDR3 DNA reads TGTGCCATCAGTGAGTCGGCTAGCACAGATACGCAGTATTTT. This sequence encodes CAISESASTDTQYF.

This clone was counted only a few times. This chain joins TRBV6-6 and TRBJ2-2; no clear D gene. Trimming stripped 8 bases from V and 0 bases from J, with 10 bases between. CDR1 is MNHNY and CDR2 is SVGAGI in the germline V gene (reference sequence). The length of the CDR3 is 14 residues. The DNA of the CDR3 is TGTGCCAGCGGCTGGCAGTCGAACACCGGGGAGCTGTTTTTT. Its translation is CASGWQSNTGELFF.

J is TRBJ1-5 and V is TRBV4-1; weak D call: TRBD1 (5 bases). V was shortened by 4 bases and J by 6 bases, with 13 bases between the two germline ends. The CDR3 length is 14 residues. Per the germline V gene, CDR1 is MGHRA and CDR2 is YSYEKL. CDR3 sequence reads: CASSLGTSGQPQHF. The CDR3 DNA reads as TGCGCCAGCAGCCTTGGGACTTCGGGTCAGCCCCAGCATTTT.

In this sample, this clone turned up a few times. This sequence joins TRBV7-9 and TRBJ2-1, with 7 bases lining up with TRBD1. Looked up from germline, CDR1 is SEHNR and CDR2 is FQNEAQ (reference sequence). After removal of 5 bases from V and 0 bases from J, the junction contained 4 bases not matched to a gene. CDR3 length: 15 amino acids. The CDR3 DNA is TGTGCCAGCAGCACAACAGGGGTCTCCTACAATGAGCAGTTCTTC. Translating it yields CASSTTGVSYNEQFF.

This chain links TRBV9 with TRBJ2-3; 13 bases fit TRBD2. This CDR3 has 19 residues. With V trimmed by 0 bases and J by 0 bases, 7 bases remained unmatched. Germline V gene sequence: CDR1 SGDLS, CDR2 YYNGEE. Written as DNA, the CDR3 is TGTGCCAGCAGCGTAGCTGATTTGGGACTAGCGGGGAGCACAGATACGCAGTATTTT. Translation gives CASSVADLGLAGSTDTQYF.

The chain joins TRBV11-2 to TRBJ1-2; the D gene is possibly TRBD1 (5 bases). This CDR3 is 12 amino acids long. The ends were cut back, 6 bases at V and 4 bases at J, with 9 bases in the middle. Germline CDR1 SGHAT, CDR2 FQNNGV. The CDR3 is CASRGHSYGYTF. Written as DNA, the CDR3 is TGTGCCAGCAGAGGACATTCCTATGGCTACACCTTC.

In its sample, this clone was seen a few times. The chain uses TRBV7-9 and TRBJ1-2, with no clear D. The germline gives CDR1 SEHNR, CDR2 FQNEAQ (reference sequence). Trimming took 5 bases from V and 8 from J, leaving 9 bases between them. This CDR3 is 11 amino acids long. The DNA for the CDR3 is TGTGCCAGCAGCGGCCCGGGGGGCTACACCTTC. Translating it yields CASSGPGGYTF.

The rearrangement uses TRBV18 and TRBJ1-1, with 10 bases identical to TRBD1. The germline gives CDR1 KGHSH, CDR2 LQKENI. J lost 5 bases, V lost 2 bases, and 2 bases had no gene match. The CDR3 totals 14 residues. The CDR3 sequence is CASSPGTGATEAFF. CDR3 in DNA: TGTGCCAGCTCACCAGGGACAGGGGCTACTGAAGCTTTCTTT. Filled out from reference TRBV18 and TRBJ1-1, the complete variable domain reads NAGVMQNPRHLVRRRGQEARLRCSPMKGHSHVYWYRQLPEEGLKFMVYLQKENIIDESGMPKERFSAEFPKEGPSILRIQQVVRGDSAAYFCASSPGTGATEAFFGQGTRLTVV.

The chain combines TRBV5-6 with TRBJ2-5; the D is unclear. Trimming took off 1 base at V and 1 base at J, with 8 bases between the two ends. CDR3 length: 14 residues. Germline-derived CDR1 and CDR2 are SGHDT and YYEEEE. CDR3 sequence: CASSLSLIQETQYF. DNA of the CDR3: TGTGCCAGCAGCTTGAGCCTGATCCAAGAGACCCAGTACTTC.

As to this clone: Given a much more abundant clone one base away, this may be a read error. The CDR3 DNA reads as TGTGCCAGCAGCTTGACAGGGGCGAACACTGAAGCTTTCTTT. Protein sequence: CASSLTGANTEAFF. J is TRBJ1-1 and V is TRBV7-3; the match to TRBD1 covers 8 bases. The V segment lost 3 bases and the J segment 1 base; nucleotides outside the gene matches: 1. This CDR3 comprises 14 residues. The germline V gene has CDR1 SGHTA and CDR2 FQGTGA. Full variable domain (remainder filled in from reference TRBV7-3 and TRBJ1-1): GAGVSQTPSNKVTEKGKYVELRCDPISGHTALYWYRQSLGQGPEFLIYFQGTGAADDSGLPNDRFFAVRPEGSVSTLKIQRTERGDSAVYLCASSLTGANTEAFFGQGTRLTVV.

This clone was seen a few times. The genes are TRBV27 and TRBJ2-3; 7 nucleotides match TRBD1. Germline V gene sequence: CDR1 MNHEY, CDR2 SMNVEV (reference sequence). The CDR3 runs to 13 residues. V dropped 6 bases and J dropped 0; count of bases not matched to a gene: 0. CDR3 sequence (DNA): TGTGCCAGCAGGGACAGGAGCACAGATACGCAGTATTTT. Translating gives CASRDRSTDTQYF.

The chain combines TRBV13 with TRBJ2-3; 12 nucleotides align to TRBD2. Germline V lookup: CDR1 PRHDT, CDR2 FYEKMQ (reference sequence). V trimming: 5 bases; J trimming: 8 bases; junction bases outside the gene matches: 11. The CDR3 sequence is 16 residues long. The CDR3 nucleotides are TGTGCCAGCAGCGAATACCAGACTAGCGGGGGCGGTACGCAGTATTTT. It codes for CASSEYQTSGGGTQYF.